This entry lists 22 T cell receptor beta chains sequenced from one sample in a study of T-cell reconstitution after alpha-beta-depleted transplantation in children. Unique molecular identifiers were built into the TCRbeta library. MiXCR, applied by TCRdb to the PCR reads, yields one record per CDR3 protein. Of about 7,700 distinct CDR3 sequences in the sample, about 12% are singletons; the top ten hold roughly 50%. The sequences come from PBMCs, mostly from graft donor cells, collected 60 days after TCRalphabeta/CD19-depleted stem cell transplant. Receptors originate from a patient aged 2-10 years who had a stem cell transplant for inherited bone marrow failure, so the T cells may come from the graft donor.

This clonotype was recorded many times. This chain joins TRBV23-1 and TRBJ2-1; D gene unclear. TRBV23-1 is reported as an ORF; its role is uncertain. This CDR3 has 14 residues. The V gene lost 7 bases and the J gene lost 7 bases, with 17 bases spanning the gap. The CDR3 sequence is CASMKGYGKNEQFF. In DNA, the CDR3 is TGCGCCAGCATGAAAGGGTATGGAAAGAATGAGCAGTTCTTC.

The sample holds many counts of this clonotype. This chain links TRBV4-1 with TRBJ2-1, with TRBD2 identical over 11 bases. V lost 4 bases to trimming and J lost 4 bases; unmatched junction nucleotides: 9. The length of the CDR3 is 17 residues. Germline CDR1 and CDR2: MGHRA and YSYEKL. The CDR3 is CASSLPRASGRYNEQFF. The CDR3 DNA reads as TGCGCCAGCAGCCTTCCGAGGGCTAGCGGGAGGTACAATGAGCAGTTCTTC.

This clonotype was observed at least ten times. The chain uses TRBV7-2 and TRBJ2-5; 8 nucleotides match TRBD1. Germline CDR1 and CDR2: SGHTA and FQGNSA. Losses at the gene ends were 4 bases for V and 4 bases for J; bases not matched to a gene: 2. CDR3 length: 13 residues. The CDR3 region is CASSYDRGETQYF. In DNA, the CDR3 is TGTGCCAGCAGCTATGACAGGGGAGAGACCCAGTACTTC.

This clonotype was found many times. V usage is TRBV4-3 and J usage is TRBJ1-6; no firm D call. The CDR3 covers 13 residues. Germline loops: CDR1 LGHNA, CDR2 YSLEER. Trimming removed 4 bases from V and 3 bases from J, with 4 bases in between. CDR3 sequence: CASSRSYNSPLHF. CDR3 nucleotide sequence: TGCGCCAGCAGCCGGAGCTATAATTCACCCCTCCACTTT.

In its sample, this clonotype is medium-sized (0.01 to 0.1%). The J gene is TRBJ2-7, the V gene TRBV6-5; TRBD1 is a possible D gene (5 bases). Between the trimmed V and J ends, which lost 6 bases and 0 bases, there was a span of 12 bases. Germline values: CDR1 MNHEY, CDR2 SVGAGI. There are 14 residues in the CDR3. In nucleotides, the CDR3 is TGTGCCAGCAGACCCGGACACGTCTCCTACGAGCAGTACTTC. Protein: CASRPGHVSYEQYF.

This clonotype was detected ten times or more. V usage is TRBV9 and J usage is TRBJ2-7; weak D call: TRBD1 (6 bases). CDR1 and CDR2 from the germline V gene are SGDLS and YYNGEE. CDR3 length: 13 amino acids. Between the trimmed V and J ends, which lost 4 bases and 6 bases, there was a span of 14 bases. The CDR3 DNA sequence: TGTGCCAGCAGCCCAAACAGGGACGGCGAGCAGTACTTC. This sequence encodes CASSPNRDGEQYF.

The sample holds many counts of this clonotype. The V call is TRBV28, the J call TRBJ1-5; D uncertain. The CDR3 spans 15 residues. The V and J ends lost 3 bases and 0 bases respectively, with 9 bases between them. Germline loops: CDR1 MDHEN, CDR2 SYDVKM. CDR3 in amino acids: CASSLVSHSNQPQHF. CDR3 nucleotides: TGTGCCAGCAGTTTGGTCAGCCATAGCAATCAGCCCCAGCATTTT.

This clonotype was observed many times. The chain combines TRBV7-9 with TRBJ1-1; possible D gene TRBD1, 5 bases. Trimming shortened V by 1 base and J by 6 bases, and 15 bases separated the two germline ends. The CDR3 has 15 residues. The germline CDR1 and CDR2 sequences are SEHNR and FQNEAQ (reference sequence). In nucleotides, the CDR3 is TGTGCCAGCAGCTTAGACGGGGGTCGTGGGGCTGAAGCTTTCTTT. This sequence encodes CASSLDGGRGAEAFF.

At least ten counts were recorded for this clonotype. The chain recombines TRBV7-6 with TRBJ2-6; 7 bases agree with TRBD2. The V gene end was trimmed by 5 bases and the J gene end by 1 base; junction bases not matched to a gene: 14. Germline CDR1 is SGHVS and CDR2 is FNYEAQ. The CDR3 runs to 19 residues. CDR3 DNA sequence: TGTGCCAGCAGCGCAGGGACGGGGGGAAAACTTTCTGGGGCCAACGTCCTGACTTTC. It yields the protein CASSAGTGGKLSGANVLTF.

This clonotype was counted many times. The V gene is TRBV7-9, the J gene TRBJ2-1; TRBD2 agrees at 10 bases. Germline V gives CDR1 SEHNR, CDR2 FQNEAQ (reference sequence). This CDR3 has 15 residues. With 4 bases clipped from V and 5 bases from J, the junction kept 5 bases outside the gene matches. The CDR3 sequence is CASSSASGSHNEQFF. In DNA, the CDR3 is TGTGCCAGCAGCTCAGCTAGCGGGAGTCACAATGAGCAGTTCTTC.

Only a few counts were recorded for this clonotype. A read error may explain this, as a much larger clone is one base away. The rearrangement uses TRBV7-2 and TRBJ1-1; D is undetermined. Germline CDR1 is SGHTA and CDR2 is FQGNSA. The CDR3 covers 14 residues. This CDR3 reads CASSPWVSNTAAFF. The DNA for the CDR3 is TGTGCCAGCAGCCCCTGGGTCAGCAACACTGCAGCTTTCTTT. The complete variable domain, with remaining parts taken from reference TRBV7-2 and TRBJ1-1, reads GAGVSQSPSNKVTEKGKDVELRCDPISGHTALYWYRQSLGQGLEFLIYFQGNSAPDKSGLPSDRFSAERTGGSVSTLTIQRTQQEDSAVYLCASSPWVSNTAAFFGQGTRLTVV.

At least ten counts were recorded for this clonotype. The chain is built from TRBV11-3 and TRBJ2-1, with D perhaps matching TRBD2 (7 bases). Looked up from germline, CDR1 is SGHNT and CDR2 is YENEEA. The V end lost 5 bases, the J end lost 4 bases, and 18 bases lay between the germline ends. CDR3 size: 16 residues. CDR3 region: CASSNPGGLGYNEQFF. In nucleotides, the CDR3 is TGTGCCAGCAGCAACCCCGGGGGGCTTGGGTACAATGAGCAGTTCTTC.

At least ten counts were recorded for this clonotype. The chain uses TRBV7-9 and TRBJ1-4; no reliable D call. CDR1 and CDR2 from the germline V gene are SEHNR and FQNEAQ (reference sequence). The CDR3 is 17 residues long. The V end lost 1 base, the J end lost 0 bases, and 12 bases lay between the germline ends. CDR3 sequence (DNA): TGTGCCAGCAGCTTAGGGAGGACGTCCGCAACTAATGAAAAACTGTTTTTT. This gives the protein CASSLGRTSATNEKLFF. Based on the CDR3 plus reference TRBV7-9 and TRBJ1-4, the full variable domain is DTGVSQNPRHKITKRGQNVTFRCDPISEHNRLYWYRQTLGQGPEFLTYFQNEAQLEKSRLLSDRFSAERPKGSFSTLEIQRTEQGDSAMYLCASSLGRTSATNEKLFFGSGTQLSVL.

This clonotype was observed at least ten times. The chain recombines TRBV10-3 with TRBJ1-1; 8 nucleotides agree with TRBD1. The CDR3 length is 15 residues. From germline, CDR1 is ENHRY and CDR2 SYGVKD. The ends lost 8 bases at V and 1 base at J; junction bases unmatched: 9. This CDR3 is CAISQTGGRNTEAFF. CDR3 in DNA: TGTGCCATCTCTCAAACAGGGGGTCGGAACACTGAAGCTTTCTTT.

This clonotype was counted many times. The chain employs TRBV20-1 and TRBJ2-7; D remains ambiguous. From germline, CDR1 is DFQATT and CDR2 SNEGSKA (reference sequence). The CDR3 sequence is 12 residues long. V shed 3 bases and J shed 2 bases, with 8 bases lying between them. CDR3 residues: CSASRSPYEQYF. CDR3 nucleotide sequence: TGCAGTGCTAGCAGGAGTCCCTACGAGCAGTACTTC.

This clonotype was seen at least ten times. J is TRBJ1-2 and V is TRBV5-6; D unresolved. The germline V gene has CDR1 SGHDT and CDR2 YYEEEE. Trimming took off 0 bases at V and 2 bases at J, with 8 bases between the two ends. The CDR3 sequence is 14 residues long. Written as DNA, the CDR3 is TGTGCCAGCAGCTTGGCCTTGGGGAACTATGGCTACACCTTC. Amino acids: CASSLALGNYGYTF.

This clonotype was seen many times. As DNA, the CDR3 is TGCGCCAGCAGCCAGCCATCGGGACTAGCGGGAGCCGTACGGTACAATGAGCAGTTCTTC. Protein product: CASSQPSGLAGAVRYNEQFF. V is TRBV4-3 and J is TRBJ2-1; 14 nucleotides agree with TRBD2. V lost 3 bases and J lost 4; bases outside the gene matches: 14. This CDR3 is 20 amino acids long. Per germline, CDR1 LGHNA and CDR2 YSLEER.

There are many counts of this clonotype. The V and J genes are TRBV20-1 and TRBJ2-5; 12 bases fit TRBD2. Per germline, CDR1 DFQATT and CDR2 SNEGSKA (reference sequence). V dropped 3 bases and J dropped 5; count of bases not matched to a gene: 7. The CDR3 runs to 15 residues. The CDR3 region has the DNA TGCAGTGCTAGCGCTAGCGGGAGGGCCCGGGAGACCCAGTACTTC. This sequence encodes CSASASGRARETQYF.

This clonotype was counted many times. The chain uses TRBV5-1 and TRBJ2-1; maybe TRBD2 (6 bases). V lost 4 bases and J lost 6, with 17 bases in between. The CDR3 sequence is 15 residues long. From germline, CDR1 is SGHRS and CDR2 YFSETQ. For the CDR3, the DNA is TGCGCCAGCAGCCATCAGGGAAGGAGGGGCAATGAGCAGTTCTTC. Translated, it gives CASSHQGRRGNEQFF.

This clonotype appeared many times. The V gene is TRBV12-3 or TRBV12-4, the J gene TRBJ2-7, with a possible D match to TRBD1 (5 bases). This CDR3 is 12 amino acids long. V was trimmed by 0 bases and J by 11 bases, leaving 11 bases between them. The chain's CDR3 is CASSLATQVEYF. DNA for the CDR3: TGTGCCAGCAGTTTAGCGACACAGGTTGAGTACTTC.

This clonotype was observed many times. The rearrangement links TRBV4-3 to TRBJ2-3; D gene ambiguous. CDR3 length: 16 amino acids. Germline CDR1 LGHNA, CDR2 YSLEER. V lost 0 bases to trimming and J lost 3 bases, with 13 bases between them. The CDR3 DNA sequence: TGCGCCAGCAGCCAAGATTGGAAGGCTGAAACAGATACGCAGTATTTT. Its translation: CASSQDWKAETDTQYF.

This clonotype has a count of ten or more. The V gene is TRBV9, the J gene TRBJ2-7, with 8 bases lining up with TRBD1. V gave up 4 bases and J gave up 2 bases; unmatched junction bases: 5. The CDR3 loop spans 14 amino acids. Germline CDR1 SGDLS, CDR2 YYNGEE. CDR3 amino acids: CASSRGTGPYEQYF. The CDR3, as DNA: TGTGCCAGCAGCCGCGGGACAGGACCCTACGAGCAGTACTTC.